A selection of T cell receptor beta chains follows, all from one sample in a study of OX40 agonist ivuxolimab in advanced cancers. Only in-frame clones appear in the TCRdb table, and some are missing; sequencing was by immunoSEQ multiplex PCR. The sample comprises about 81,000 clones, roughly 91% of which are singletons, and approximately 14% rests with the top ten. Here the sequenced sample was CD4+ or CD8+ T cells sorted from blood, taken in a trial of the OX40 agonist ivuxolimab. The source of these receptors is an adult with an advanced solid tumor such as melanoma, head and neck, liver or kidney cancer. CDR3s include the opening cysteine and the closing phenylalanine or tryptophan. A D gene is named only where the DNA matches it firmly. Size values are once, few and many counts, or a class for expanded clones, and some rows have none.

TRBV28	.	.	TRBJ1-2	TGTGCCAGCCGTGCGGGGTGGAATGGCTACACCTTC	CASRAGWNGYTF
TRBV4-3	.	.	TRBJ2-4	TGCGCCAGCAGCCAAGATTCCTACCTCGGAGAAAACATTCAGTACTTC	CASSQDSYLGENIQYF
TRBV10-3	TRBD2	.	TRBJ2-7	TGTGCCATCAGCCCCCTAGCGGAAAGCTCCTACGAGCAGTACTTC	CAISPLAESSYEQYF
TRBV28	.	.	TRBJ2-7	TGTGCCAGCAGTTTAGGGGGTGTGGGATTCTTCACCTCCTACGAGCAGTACTTC	CASSLGGVGFFTSYEQYF
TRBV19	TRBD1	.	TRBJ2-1	TGTGCCAGTAGTATAGGTGGGGACAGGAAGAATGAGCAGTTCTTC	CASSIGGDRKNEQFF
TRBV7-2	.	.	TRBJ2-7	TGTGCCAGCAGCGTATCGACAGAGGGGATCTACGAGCAGTACTTC	CASSVSTEGIYEQYF
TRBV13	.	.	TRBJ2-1	TGTGCCAGCAGCTCTACGGGACAATACAATGAGCAGTTCTTC	CASSSTGQYNEQFF
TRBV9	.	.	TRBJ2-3	TGTGCCAGCAGCGGCGGAGGATCTAGCACAGATACGCAGTATTTT	CASSGGGSSTDTQYF
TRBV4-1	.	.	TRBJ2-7	TGCGCCAGCAGCCAACAGTTAGAGGGGCGGGACGCTTCCTACGAGCAGTACTTC	CASSQQLEGRDASYEQYF
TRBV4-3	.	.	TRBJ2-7	TGCGCCAGCAGCCAAGATGCAGGGCCCTCCTACGAGCAGTACTTC	CASSQDAGPSYEQYF
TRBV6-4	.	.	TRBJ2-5	TGTGCCAGCAGTTGGGCCCGGACCCAGTACTTC	CASSWARTQYF
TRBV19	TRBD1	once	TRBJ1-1	TGTGCCAGTAGTTCGACAGGGTGGACTGAAGCTTTCTTT	CASSSTGWTEAFF
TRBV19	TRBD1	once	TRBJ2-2	TGTGCCACTGGGACAGGGTTCGTCGCCGGGGAGCTGTTTTTT	CATGTGFVAGELFF
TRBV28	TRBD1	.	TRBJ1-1	TGTGCCAGCAGTTGGGGACAGGTCCCAATGAACACTGAAGCTTTCTTT	CASSWGQVPMNTEAFF
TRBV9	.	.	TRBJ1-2	TGTGCCAGCAGCGTAGTCAGTGGGGGCTACACCTTC	CASSVVSGGYTF
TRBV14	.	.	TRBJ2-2	TGTGCCAGCAGCCTGGCCGTGAACACCGGGGAGCTGTTTTTT	CASSLAVNTGELFF
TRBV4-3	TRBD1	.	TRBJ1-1	TGCGCCAGCAGCCAAAACAGGGGGGGGAACACTGAAGCTTTCTTT	CASSQNRGGNTEAFF
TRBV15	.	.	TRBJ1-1	TGTGCCACCAGCAGAGATCGGTGGGGGGACACTGAAGCTTTCTTT	CATSRDRWGDTEAFF
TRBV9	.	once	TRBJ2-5	TGTGCCAGCAGCGTAGCGGTGGGCGGCGAGACCCAGTACTTC	CASSVAVGGETQYF
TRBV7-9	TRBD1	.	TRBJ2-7	TGTGCCAGCAGCTCACCGACCGGGACAGGGGGTGGGTTTGGCTACGAGCAGTACTTC	CASSSPTGTGGGFGYEQYF
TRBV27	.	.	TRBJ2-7	TGTGCCAGCAGTGGTCACGCTTGGTCCTACGAGCAGTACTTC	CASSGHAWSYEQYF
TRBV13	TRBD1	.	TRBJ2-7	TGTGCCAGCAGCTCTCCGGAGGGACAGGCCTACGAGCAGTACTTC	CASSSPEGQAYEQYF
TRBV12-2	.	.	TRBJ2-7	TGTGCAAGTCGCTTAGTGGGAGGGCCCTCTGGTGAGCAGTACTTC	CASRLVGGPSGEQYF
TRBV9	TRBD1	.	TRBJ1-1	TGTGCCAGCAGCCCCAGTAGGGGGACAGGCTGGGGCACTGAAGCTTTCTTT	CASSPSRGTGWGTEAFF
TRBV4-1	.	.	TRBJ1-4	TGCGCCAGCAGCCAAGATGGGGGGGGCATCGGTGAAAAACTGTTTTTT	CASSQDGGGIGEKLFF
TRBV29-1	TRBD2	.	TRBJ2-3	TGCAGCGTTGAAGGTGGAGTGGGAGGGCCCCCAGATACGCAGTATTTT	CSVEGGVGGPPDTQYF
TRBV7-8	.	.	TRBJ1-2	TGTGCCAGCAGCTTAAAGCTCTCGGGCCAAGATGGCTACACCTTC	CASSLKLSGQDGYTF
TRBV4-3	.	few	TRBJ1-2	TGCGCCAGCAGCCAAGAGTGGACAGAGGTTTATGGCTACACCTTC	CASSQEWTEVYGYTF
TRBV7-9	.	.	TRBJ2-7	TGTGCCAGCGGGGTGAGCTCCTACGAGCAGTACTTC	CASGVSSYEQYF
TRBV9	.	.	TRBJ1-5	TGTGCCAGCAGCGAATCGGATAGCAATCAGCCCCAGCATTTT	CASSESDSNQPQHF
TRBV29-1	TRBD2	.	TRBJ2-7	TGCAGCGTTGACGGAGGTAGCGGGACGTTTAGGGAGCAGTACTTC	CSVDGGSGTFREQYF
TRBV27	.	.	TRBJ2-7	TGTGCCAGCAGTTTAAATTTGGACAACTCCTACGAGCAGTACTTC	CASSLNLDNSYEQYF
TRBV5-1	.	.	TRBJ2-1	TGCGCCAGCAGCTCAGCGGTTGGCAATGAGCAGTTCTTC	CASSSAVGNEQFF
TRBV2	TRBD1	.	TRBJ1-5	TGTGCCAGCAGTGCAATACAGGGGATTGAGGTTCAGCCCCAGCATTTT	CASSAIQGIEVQPQHF
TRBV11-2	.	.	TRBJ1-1	TGTGCCAGCAGCTTAGAGGTAGCCGGGACACAAGCTTTCTTT	CASSLEVAGTQAFF
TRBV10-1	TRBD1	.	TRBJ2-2	TGCGCCAGCAGTGAAACGGGGACAGCAAACACCGGGGAGCTGTTTTTT	CASSETGTANTGELFF
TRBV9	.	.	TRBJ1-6	TGTGCCAGCAATTCCGGTGATTCACCCCTCCACTTT	CASNSGDSPLHF
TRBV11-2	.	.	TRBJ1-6	TGTGCCAGCAGCTTAGCCTGGATCCCTGGGTCACCCCTCCACTTT	CASSLAWIPGSPLHF
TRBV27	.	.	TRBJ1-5	TGTGCCAGCAGTTTATCAGGATATAGCAATCAGCCCCAGCATTTT	CASSLSGYSNQPQHF